The rows below give T cell receptor beta chains drawn from one sample of a study of early T cells in non-severe SARS-CoV-2 infection. Each CDR3 protein gets one entry after TCRdb re-called the 5' RACE reads with MiXCR. The sample holds roughly 63,000 distinct CDR3 sequences, roughly 13% seen once. Sample: whole blood. The receptors here all came from an adult who was a healthcare worker with PCR-confirmed SARS-CoV-2 infection or an uninfected control (not recorded which). The CDR3 runs from the conserved cysteine through the conserved F or W. Each record gives: CDR3 DNA, CDR3 protein, D gene, J gene, V gene, clone size. D genes are given only for firm matches. Clone size, where shown, is once, few, many, or a class for clones that have expanded.

cdr3_nt: TGCAGTGCTAGAGACCCACAGGAAGCTTTCTTT
cdr3_aa: CSARDPQEAFF
d_call: NA
j_call: TRBJ1-1
v_call: TRBV20-1
clone_size: many

cdr3_nt: TGTGCCAGCTCACCGACAGGGAGCACCGGGGAGCTGTTTTTT
cdr3_aa: CASSPTGSTGELFF
d_call: TRBD1
j_call: TRBJ2-2
v_call: TRBV18
clone_size: many

cdr3_nt: TGTGCCAGCAGCTTAGAGTATTTGGGACAGCCGAACACCGGGGAGCTGTTTTTT
cdr3_aa: CASSLEYLGQPNTGELFF
d_call: TRBD1
j_call: TRBJ2-2
v_call: TRBV7-8
clone_size: NA

cdr3_nt: TGTGCCAGCAGCTGGGACGCCGGGCCTAGCTACGGCTACACCTTC
cdr3_aa: CASSWDAGPSYGYTF
d_call: NA
j_call: TRBJ1-2
v_call: TRBV5-5
clone_size: few

cdr3_nt: TGTGCCAGCAGCTTAGTAGGGAACTATAATGAAAAACTGTTTTTT
cdr3_aa: CASSLVGNYNEKLFF
d_call: NA
j_call: TRBJ1-4
v_call: TRBV7-9
clone_size: NA

cdr3_nt: TGTGCCGGCGATGAGCAGTTCTTC
cdr3_aa: CAGDEQFF
d_call: NA
j_call: TRBJ2-1
v_call: TRBV2
clone_size: NA

cdr3_nt: TGTGCCAGCAGCGGCAGGGGCCCAGATACGCAGTATTTT
cdr3_aa: CASSGRGPDTQYF
d_call: NA
j_call: TRBJ2-3
v_call: TRBV6-5
clone_size: few

cdr3_nt: TGCAGTGCCTCCGGGACAGGTGGCGCCGGGGAGCTGTTTTTT
cdr3_aa: CSASGTGGAGELFF
d_call: TRBD1
j_call: TRBJ2-2
v_call: TRBV29-1
clone_size: many

cdr3_nt: TGCAGTGCTCCGGGCCACTCTGGAAACACCATATATTTT
cdr3_aa: CSAPGHSGNTIYF
d_call: NA
j_call: TRBJ1-3
v_call: TRBV20-1
clone_size: few

cdr3_nt: TGTGCCAGCAGCTTTGGTGACAGGGTTTATAACTATGGCTACACCTTC
cdr3_aa: CASSFGDRVYNYGYTF
d_call: TRBD1
j_call: TRBJ1-2
v_call: TRBV5-6
clone_size: many

cdr3_nt: TGTGCCAGCAGCTTGGGGACACTACTCACCTACGAGCAGTACTTC
cdr3_aa: CASSLGTLLTYEQYF
d_call: NA
j_call: TRBJ2-7
v_call: TRBV7-9
clone_size: many

cdr3_nt: TGTGCCAGCAGCACGGGACAGTTTTATGGCTACACCTTC
cdr3_aa: CASSTGQFYGYTF
d_call: TRBD1
j_call: TRBJ1-2
v_call: TRBV6-6
clone_size: many

cdr3_nt: TGTGCCAGCAGCCCCCCCCCAGATTACAATGAGCAGTTCTTC
cdr3_aa: CASSPPPDYNEQFF
d_call: NA
j_call: TRBJ2-1
v_call: TRBV11-2
clone_size: few

cdr3_nt: TGTGCCAGTAAACTGACCGGAGCGGGGGTCGAGACCCAGTACTTC
cdr3_aa: CASKLTGAGVETQYF
d_call: TRBD2
j_call: TRBJ2-5
v_call: TRBV19
clone_size: many

cdr3_nt: TGTGCCAGCTCACCACCAAATGGACAGGTTTACGAGCAGTACTTC
cdr3_aa: CASSPPNGQVYEQYF
d_call: TRBD1
j_call: TRBJ2-7
v_call: TRBV18
clone_size: many

cdr3_nt: TGTGCCAGCAGTCAATCCCCGACAGGTGGGGAGGAGCTGTTTTTT
cdr3_aa: CASSQSPTGGEELFF
d_call: NA
j_call: TRBJ2-2
v_call: TRBV12-3/TRBV12-4
clone_size: many

cdr3_nt: TGTGCCAGCTCACCAGGATCCATCTATGGCTACACCTTC
cdr3_aa: CASSPGSIYGYTF
d_call: NA
j_call: TRBJ1-2
v_call: TRBV18
clone_size: few

cdr3_nt: TGTGCCAGCAGTTTAGGGAATTGGAACACCGGGGAGCTGTTTTTT
cdr3_aa: CASSLGNWNTGELFF
d_call: NA
j_call: TRBJ2-2
v_call: TRBV28
clone_size: many

cdr3_nt: TGTGCCAGCAGGAGACGGGGCACTGAAGCTTTCTTT
cdr3_aa: CASRRRGTEAFF
d_call: NA
j_call: TRBJ1-1
v_call: TRBV6-5
clone_size: many

cdr3_nt: TGTGCCAGCAGTTTGGTTTCTATGAACACTGAAGCTTTCTTT
cdr3_aa: CASSLVSMNTEAFF
d_call: NA
j_call: TRBJ1-1
v_call: TRBV6-5
clone_size: NA

cdr3_nt: TGCAGCGCCCGGGACAGCTACAACTATGGCTACACCTTC
cdr3_aa: CSARDSYNYGYTF
d_call: TRBD1
j_call: TRBJ1-2
v_call: TRBV29-1
clone_size: many

cdr3_nt: TGTGCCAGCAGCTTAGGCCAGGGCGGATCTAATGAAAAACTGTTTTTT
cdr3_aa: CASSLGQGGSNEKLFF
d_call: NA
j_call: TRBJ1-4
v_call: TRBV7-8
clone_size: many

cdr3_nt: TGTGCCAGCAGTCCTCCGGGACAGCCATACGAGCAGTACTTC
cdr3_aa: CASSPPGQPYEQYF
d_call: TRBD1
j_call: TRBJ2-7
v_call: TRBV27
clone_size: many

cdr3_nt: TGTGCCAGCAGCTTCGAGCAGGTTCGAGGCTACACCTTC
cdr3_aa: CASSFEQVRGYTF
d_call: NA
j_call: TRBJ1-2
v_call: TRBV5-6
clone_size: few

cdr3_nt: TGTGCCAGCACCCGAACCAGGGGCCTCAAGTGGGCCTCCTACGAGCAGTACTTC
cdr3_aa: CASTRTRGLKWASYEQYF
d_call: NA
j_call: TRBJ2-7
v_call: TRBV6-1
clone_size: many

cdr3_nt: TGTGCCAGCAGCTTGGTGGATAACTATGGCTACACCTTC
cdr3_aa: CASSLVDNYGYTF
d_call: NA
j_call: TRBJ1-2
v_call: TRBV5-5
clone_size: many

cdr3_nt: TGCAGTGCTACCGGTCGGGAAAGCTATGGCTACACCTTC
cdr3_aa: CSATGRESYGYTF
d_call: NA
j_call: TRBJ1-2
v_call: TRBV20-1
clone_size: many

cdr3_nt: TGTGCCAGCAGTAGAGGTGGGGCCTCCAGCACAGATACGCAGTATTTT
cdr3_aa: CASSRGGASSTDTQYF
d_call: NA
j_call: TRBJ2-3
v_call: TRBV2
clone_size: NA

cdr3_nt: TGTGCCTGGAGTAACGGGGGCACTGAAGCTTTCTTT
cdr3_aa: CAWSNGGTEAFF
d_call: NA
j_call: TRBJ1-1
v_call: TRBV30
clone_size: NA

cdr3_nt: TGTGCCAGCAGGGCCGGGGGGCCTGGGGCCAACGTCCTGACTTTC
cdr3_aa: CASRAGGPGANVLTF
d_call: NA
j_call: TRBJ2-6
v_call: TRBV6-5
clone_size: NA

cdr3_nt: TGTGCCAGCAGTTATCCCAGGGAAGGGGGCTTTGAAGCTTTCTTT
cdr3_aa: CASSYPREGGFEAFF
d_call: TRBD1
j_call: TRBJ1-1
v_call: TRBV6-5
clone_size: NA

cdr3_nt: TGCGCCAGCAGCCAAGGGAGGAGGGGCAAAACCTACGAGCAGTACTTC
cdr3_aa: CASSQGRRGKTYEQYF
d_call: NA
j_call: TRBJ2-7
v_call: TRBV4-1
clone_size: many

cdr3_nt: TGTGCCAGCAGCGGGACCCTTGAGACCCAGTACTTC
cdr3_aa: CASSGTLETQYF
d_call: NA
j_call: TRBJ2-5
v_call: TRBV7-2
clone_size: many

cdr3_nt: TGTGCCAGCAGTGCGGGCCTACAGGGGACCTCCTACGAGCAGTACTTC
cdr3_aa: CASSAGLQGTSYEQYF
d_call: TRBD1
j_call: TRBJ2-7
v_call: TRBV2
clone_size: many

cdr3_nt: TGTGCCAGCAGCCAGTCCGACTCCTCTCGCTACACCTTC
cdr3_aa: CASSQSDSSRYTF
d_call: NA
j_call: TRBJ1-2
v_call: TRBV3-1
clone_size: many

cdr3_nt: TGTGCCAGCAGTTCGGGACTCAACCCCTACGAGCAGTACTTC
cdr3_aa: CASSSGLNPYEQYF
d_call: NA
j_call: TRBJ2-7
v_call: TRBV6-2/TRBV6-3
clone_size: many

cdr3_nt: TGTGCCAGCAGGCGGGACAGGGGGGGAGAGACCCAGTACTTC
cdr3_aa: CASRRDRGGETQYF
d_call: TRBD1
j_call: TRBJ2-5
v_call: TRBV12-3/TRBV12-4
clone_size: NA

cdr3_nt: TGTGCCAGCAGCTTAGGTTTGGGGATTCGGAGGCTTACGCAGTATTTT
cdr3_aa: CASSLGLGIRRLTQYF
d_call: NA
j_call: TRBJ2-3
v_call: TRBV11-2
clone_size: few

cdr3_nt: TGTGCCAGCAACCGTGGCGGCCAAGAGACCCAGTACTTC
cdr3_aa: CASNRGGQETQYF
d_call: NA
j_call: TRBJ2-5
v_call: TRBV14
clone_size: many

cdr3_nt: TGCGCCAGCAGCCAGGACAGGGTCAGAGAGACCCAGTACTTC
cdr3_aa: CASSQDRVRETQYF
d_call: TRBD1
j_call: TRBJ2-5
v_call: TRBV4-3
clone_size: many

cdr3_nt: TGTGCCAGCAGCCGGGACAGGGTCCGTGGCTACACCTTC
cdr3_aa: CASSRDRVRGYTF
d_call: TRBD1
j_call: TRBJ1-2
v_call: TRBV25-1
clone_size: many

cdr3_nt: TGCAGCGTCCGACGGGACAGGGCAACGAACACCGGGGAGCTGTTTTTT
cdr3_aa: CSVRRDRATNTGELFF
d_call: TRBD1
j_call: TRBJ2-2
v_call: TRBV29-1
clone_size: NA

cdr3_nt: TGTGCCAGCAGCTTTACTGGGGCCGGTGTGGGCGAGCAGTACTTC
cdr3_aa: CASSFTGAGVGEQYF
d_call: NA
j_call: TRBJ2-7
v_call: TRBV5-6
clone_size: many

cdr3_nt: TGTGCCAGTAGTCGTTCGGGACAGGGATTGCATGGCTACACCTTC
cdr3_aa: CASSRSGQGLHGYTF
d_call: TRBD1
j_call: TRBJ1-2
v_call: TRBV19
clone_size: many

cdr3_nt: TGTGCCAGCAGCGCAGGCCAAAACATTCAGTACTTC
cdr3_aa: CASSAGQNIQYF
d_call: NA
j_call: TRBJ2-4
v_call: TRBV11-2
clone_size: many

cdr3_nt: TGTGCCAGCAGCTTCCGTGTAGCCGGGACCCAGTACTTC
cdr3_aa: CASSFRVAGTQYF
d_call: NA
j_call: TRBJ2-5
v_call: TRBV11-2
clone_size: few

cdr3_nt: TGTGCCAGCAGTTCCCGGACAGACAAGTATAGCAATCAGCCCCAGCATTTT
cdr3_aa: CASSSRTDKYSNQPQHF
d_call: NA
j_call: TRBJ1-5
v_call: TRBV27
clone_size: NA

cdr3_nt: TGTGCCAGCTCACCCTTCCGGGACAGAAATACCAACACTGAAGCTTTCTTT
cdr3_aa: CASSPFRDRNTNTEAFF
d_call: TRBD1
j_call: TRBJ1-1
v_call: TRBV18
clone_size: NA

cdr3_nt: TGTGCCAGCAGCGTTACGGCGGGGGGCCGAGATACGCAGTATTTT
cdr3_aa: CASSVTAGGRDTQYF
d_call: TRBD2
j_call: TRBJ2-3
v_call: TRBV9
clone_size: many

cdr3_nt: TGCGCCAGCAGCCCCGGGACAGGGGCCCTCGGGCAGTACTTC
cdr3_aa: CASSPGTGALGQYF
d_call: TRBD1
j_call: TRBJ2-7
v_call: TRBV5-1
clone_size: NA

cdr3_nt: TGTGCCAGCAGCCCCGGGACAGGGGGTACCTACGAGCAGTACTTC
cdr3_aa: CASSPGTGGTYEQYF
d_call: TRBD1
j_call: TRBJ2-7
v_call: TRBV7-7
clone_size: NA